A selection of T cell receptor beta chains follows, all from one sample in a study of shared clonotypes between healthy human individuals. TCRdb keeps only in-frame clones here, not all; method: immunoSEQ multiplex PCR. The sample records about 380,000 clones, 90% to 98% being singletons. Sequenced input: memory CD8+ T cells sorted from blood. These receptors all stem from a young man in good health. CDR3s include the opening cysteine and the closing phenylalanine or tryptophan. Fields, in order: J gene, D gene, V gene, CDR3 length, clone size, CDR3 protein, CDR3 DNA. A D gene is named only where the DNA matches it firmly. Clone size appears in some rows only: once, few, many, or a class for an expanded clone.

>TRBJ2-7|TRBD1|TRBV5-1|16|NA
CASSSGTGIQAYEQYF
TGCGCCAGCAGCTCCGGGACAGGTATTCAGGCCTACGAGCAGTACTTC
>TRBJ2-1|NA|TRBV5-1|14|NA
CASSLVGVYNEQFF
TGCGCCAGCAGCTTGGTGGGCGTCTACAATGAGCAGTTCTTC
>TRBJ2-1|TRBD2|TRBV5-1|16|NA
CASRVGSTSGVGEQFF
TGCGCCAGCAGAGTAGGGTCGACTAGCGGGGTTGGTGAGCAGTTCTTC
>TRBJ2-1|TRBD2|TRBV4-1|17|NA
CASSQEWTSGTHNEQFF
TGCGCCAGCAGCCAAGAATGGACTAGCGGGACCCACAATGAGCAGTTCTTC
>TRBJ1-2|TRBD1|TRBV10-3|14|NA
CAINDGQGGYGYTF
TGTGCCATCAACGACGGACAGGGTGGCTATGGCTACACCTTC
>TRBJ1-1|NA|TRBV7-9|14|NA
CASSLEWVQGRAFF
TGTGCCAGCAGCTTAGAATGGGTGCAGGGGCGGGCTTTCTTT
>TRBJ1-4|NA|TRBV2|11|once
CASMRAEKLFF
TGTGCCAGCATGAGGGCTGAAAAACTGTTTTTT
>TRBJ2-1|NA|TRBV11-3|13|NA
CASSLGQYNEQFF
TGTGCCAGCAGCTTAGGGCAATACAATGAGCAGTTCTTC
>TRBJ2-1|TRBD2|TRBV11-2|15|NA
CASSKLAGGYNEQFF
TGTGCCAGCTCCAAGCTAGCGGGAGGGTACAATGAGCAGTTCTTC
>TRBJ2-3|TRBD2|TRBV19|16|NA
CASSILTSGISDTQYF
TGTGCCAGTAGTATTCTCACTAGCGGGATATCAGATACGCAGTATTTT
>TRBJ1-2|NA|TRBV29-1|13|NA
CSAKTGLNYGYTF
TGCAGCGCTAAGACAGGCCTTAACTATGGCTACACCTTC
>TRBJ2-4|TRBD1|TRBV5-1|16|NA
CASSLRTGVTKNIQYF
TGCGCCAGCAGCTTGAGGACAGGGGTAACCAAAAACATTCAGTACTTC
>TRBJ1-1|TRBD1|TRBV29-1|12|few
CSVELRQGPAFF
TGCAGCGTTGAACTGAGACAGGGGCCCGCTTTCTTT
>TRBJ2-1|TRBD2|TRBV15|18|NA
CATSRLRLAGGGYNEQFF
TGTGCCACCAGCAGATTACGGCTAGCGGGAGGAGGTTACAATGAGCAGTTCTTC
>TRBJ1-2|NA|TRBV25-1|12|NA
CASSRTDYGYTF
TGTGCCAGCAGTAGGACGGACTATGGCTACACCTTC
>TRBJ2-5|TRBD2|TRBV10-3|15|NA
CAISGNGGLAETQYF
TGTGCCATCAGTGGAAATGGGGGACTAGCGGAGACCCAGTACTTC
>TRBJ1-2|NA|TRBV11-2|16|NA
CASSLGSGGTPYGYTF
TGTGCCAGCAGCTTAGGTTCTGGGGGGACACCCTATGGCTACACCTTC
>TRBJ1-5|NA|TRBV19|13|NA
CASSITRNQPQHF
TGTGCCAGTAGTATAACCAGAAATCAGCCCCAGCATTTT
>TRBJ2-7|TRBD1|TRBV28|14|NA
CASRLDRLVYEQYF
TGTGCCAGCAGGCTGGACAGGCTGGTGTACGAGCAGTACTTC
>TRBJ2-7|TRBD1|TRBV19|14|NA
CASRNLTGDYEQYF
TGTGCCAGTAGGAACCTTACAGGGGACTACGAGCAGTACTTC
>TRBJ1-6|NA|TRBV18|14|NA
CASSPPIGNSPLHF
TGTGCCAGCTCACCACCGATCGGAAATTCACCCCTCCACTTT
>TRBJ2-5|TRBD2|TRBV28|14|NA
CASSFGGREETQYF
TGTGCCAGCAGTTTTGGCGGGAGGGAGGAGACCCAGTACTTC
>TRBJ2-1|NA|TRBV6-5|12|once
CASSRQNGEQFF
TGTGCCAGCAGTAGGCAAAACGGTGAGCAGTTCTTC
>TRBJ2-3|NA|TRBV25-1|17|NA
CASSEYDLGVQRDTQYF
TGTGCCAGCAGTGAATACGATTTGGGGGTTCAGAGAGATACGCAGTATTTT
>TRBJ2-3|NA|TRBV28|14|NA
CASSFAGSTDTQYF
TGTGCCAGCAGTTTCGCGGGAAGCACAGATACGCAGTATTTT
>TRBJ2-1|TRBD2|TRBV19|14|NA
CASSILAGGNEQFF
TGTGCCAGTAGTATACTAGCGGGAGGGAATGAGCAGTTCTTC
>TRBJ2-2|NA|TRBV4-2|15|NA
CASSQGITGTGELFF
TGTGCCAGCAGCCAGGGAATTACAGGGACCGGGGAGCTGTTTTTT
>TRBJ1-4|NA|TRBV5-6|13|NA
CASSLLGYEKLFF
TGTGCCAGCAGCCTGCTGGGGTATGAAAAACTGTTTTTT
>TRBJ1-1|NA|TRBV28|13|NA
CASRGHLNTEAFF
TGTGCCAGCAGGGGACACCTGAACACTGAAGCTTTCTTT
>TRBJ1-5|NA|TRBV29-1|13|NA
CSVEAGEDQPQHF
TGCAGCGTTGAAGCAGGGGAGGATCAGCCCCAGCATTTT
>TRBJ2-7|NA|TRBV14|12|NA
CASSQGGEKQYF
TGTGCCAGCAGCCAAGGGGGGGAGAAGCAGTACTTC
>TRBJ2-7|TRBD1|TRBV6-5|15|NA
CASSYSRTGAYEQYF
TGTGCCAGCAGTTACTCGCGGACAGGGGCATACGAGCAGTACTTC
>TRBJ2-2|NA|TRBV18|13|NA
CASSPPINGELFF
TGTGCCAGCTCACCCCCAATTAACGGGGAGCTGTTTTTT
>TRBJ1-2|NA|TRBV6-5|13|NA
CASRGSPLYGYTF
TGTGCCAGCAGGGGCTCCCCACTGTATGGCTACACCTTC
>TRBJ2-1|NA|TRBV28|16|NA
CASSAPGTHSYNEQFF
TGTGCCAGCAGTGCGCCGGGAACCCACTCCTACAATGAGCAGTTCTTC
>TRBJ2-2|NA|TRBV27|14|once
CASKPPGGTGELFF
TGTGCCAGCAAACCCCCCGGGGGCACCGGGGAGCTGTTTTTT
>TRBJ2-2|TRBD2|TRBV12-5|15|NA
CASGLWTSGSGELFF
TGTGCTAGTGGTTTGTGGACTAGCGGGAGCGGGGAGCTGTTTTTT
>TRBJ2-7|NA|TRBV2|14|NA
CASSAQGSSYEQYF
TGTGCCAGCAGTGCACAGGGTAGCTCCTACGAGCAGTACTTC
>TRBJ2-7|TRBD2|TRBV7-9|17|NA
CASSFDGGSGPRREQYF
TGTGCCAGCAGCTTCGACGGGGGGTCGGGCCCAAGAAGGGAGCAGTACTTC
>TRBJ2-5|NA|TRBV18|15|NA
CASSHSTSGRETQYF
TGTGCCAGCTCACATTCGACTAGTGGGAGGGAGACCCAGTACTTC
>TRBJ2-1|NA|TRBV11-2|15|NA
CASSSSITSRNEQFF
TGTGCCAGCAGTTCGAGTATTACTAGCCGCAATGAGCAGTTCTTC
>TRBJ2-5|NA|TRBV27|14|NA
CASSFGGLGETQYF
TGTGCCAGCAGTTTCGGGGGTTTAGGAGAGACCCAGTACTTC
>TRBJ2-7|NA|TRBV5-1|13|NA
CASSSSGNYEQYF
TGCGCCAGCAGCTCCTCAGGGAACTACGAGCAGTACTTC